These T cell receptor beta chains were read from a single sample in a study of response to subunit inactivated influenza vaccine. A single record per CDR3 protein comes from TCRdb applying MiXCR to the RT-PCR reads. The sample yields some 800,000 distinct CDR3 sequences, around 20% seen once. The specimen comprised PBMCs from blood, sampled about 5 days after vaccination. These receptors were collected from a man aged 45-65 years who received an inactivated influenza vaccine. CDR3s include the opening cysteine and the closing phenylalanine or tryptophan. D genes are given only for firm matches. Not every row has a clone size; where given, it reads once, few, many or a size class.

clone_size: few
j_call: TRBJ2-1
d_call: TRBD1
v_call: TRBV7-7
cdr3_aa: CASSSDRGGNEQFF
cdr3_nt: TGTGCCAGCAGCTCGGACAGGGGAGGGAATGAGCAGTTCTTC

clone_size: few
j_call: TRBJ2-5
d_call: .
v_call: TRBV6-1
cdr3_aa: CASSRRGGNRQETQYF
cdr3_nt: TGTGCCAGCAGTCGAAGGGGGGGAAACCGCCAAGAGACCCAGTACTTC

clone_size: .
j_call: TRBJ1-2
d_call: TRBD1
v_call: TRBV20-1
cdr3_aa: CSARDLWTGDNYGYTF
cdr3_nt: TGCAGTGCTAGAGATCTTTGGACAGGGGATAACTATGGCTACACCTTC

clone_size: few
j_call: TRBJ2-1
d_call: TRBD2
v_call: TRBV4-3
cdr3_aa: CASSQGAGGHYNEQFF
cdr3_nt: TGCGCCAGCAGCCAAGGGGCGGGGGGCCACTACAATGAGCAGTTCTTC

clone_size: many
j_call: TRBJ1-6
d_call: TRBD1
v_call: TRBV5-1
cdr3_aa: CASGRQGDSPLHF
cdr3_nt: TGCGCCAGCGGAAGACAGGGAGATTCACCCCTCCACTTT

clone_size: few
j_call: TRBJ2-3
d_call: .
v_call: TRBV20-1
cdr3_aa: CSARATTDRTDTQYF
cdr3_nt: TGCAGTGCTCGCGCGACGACAGACCGCACAGATACGCAGTATTTT

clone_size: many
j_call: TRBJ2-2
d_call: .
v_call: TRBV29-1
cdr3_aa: CSVQKSSNTGELFF
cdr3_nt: TGCAGTGTCCAGAAGAGCTCGAACACCGGGGAGCTGTTTTTT

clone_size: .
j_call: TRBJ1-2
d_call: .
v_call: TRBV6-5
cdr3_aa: CASSLDIFTSGGYTF
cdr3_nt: TGTGCCAGCAGTTTAGACATTTTCACTTCGGGAGGCTACACCTTC

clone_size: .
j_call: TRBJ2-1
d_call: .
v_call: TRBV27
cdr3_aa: CASSRWESSSYNEQFF
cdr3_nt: TGTGCCAGCAGTAGATGGGAGTCTTCCTCCTACAATGAGCAGTTCTTC

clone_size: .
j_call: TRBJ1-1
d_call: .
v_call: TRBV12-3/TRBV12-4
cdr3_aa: CASSLVGVGLGTEAFF
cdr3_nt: TGTGCCAGCAGTTTAGTTGGGGTGGGATTGGGCACTGAAGCTTTCTTT

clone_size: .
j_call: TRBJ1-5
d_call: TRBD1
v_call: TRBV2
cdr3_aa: CASRMGQASNQPQHF
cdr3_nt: TGTGCCAGCAGAATGGGACAGGCCTCCAATCAGCCCCAGCATTTT

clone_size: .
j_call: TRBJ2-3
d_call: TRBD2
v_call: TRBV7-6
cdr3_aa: CASSRAGGLNTQYF
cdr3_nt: TGTGCCAGCAGCCGAGCGGGGGGGCTAAATACGCAGTATTTT

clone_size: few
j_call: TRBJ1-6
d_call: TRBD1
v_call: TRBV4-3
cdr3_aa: CASSQDRDRGNSPLHF
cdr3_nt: TGCGCCAGCAGCCAAGATCGAGACAGGGGTAATTCACCCCTCCACTTT

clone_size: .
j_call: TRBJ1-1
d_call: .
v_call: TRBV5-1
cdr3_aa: CASTALKGNTEAFF
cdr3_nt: TGCGCCAGCACCGCACTAAAGGGGAACACTGAAGCTTTCTTT

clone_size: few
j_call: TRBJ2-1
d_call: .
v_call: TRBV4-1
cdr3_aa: CASSQGSGGVSYNEQFF
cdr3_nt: TGCGCCAGCAGCCAAGGTAGTGGCGGGGTTAGCTACAATGAGCAGTTCTTC

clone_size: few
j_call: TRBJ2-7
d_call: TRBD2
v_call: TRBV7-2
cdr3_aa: CASSPQGLASNEQYF
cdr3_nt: TGTGCCAGCAGCCCACAGGGACTAGCGAGCAACGAGCAGTACTTC

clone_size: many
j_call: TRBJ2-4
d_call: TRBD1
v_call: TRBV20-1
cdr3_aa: CSARQGLGQNIQYF
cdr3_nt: TGCAGTGCAAGACAGGGATTGGGCCAAAACATTCAGTACTTC

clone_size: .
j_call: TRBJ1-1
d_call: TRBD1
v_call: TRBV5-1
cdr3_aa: CASSSRTGGNTEAFF
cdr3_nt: TGCGCCAGCAGCTCTCGGACAGGGGGGAACACTGAAGCTTTCTTT

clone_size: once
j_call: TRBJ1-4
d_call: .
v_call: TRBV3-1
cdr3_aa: CASSQDWQDHAGEKLFF
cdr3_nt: TGTGCCAGCAGCCAAGATTGGCAGGACCACGCAGGGGAAAAACTGTTTTTT

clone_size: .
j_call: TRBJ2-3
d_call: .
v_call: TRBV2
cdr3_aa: CASSELPGKVTDTQYF
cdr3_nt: TGTGCCAGCAGTGAACTACCGGGGAAGGTCACAGATACGCAGTATTTT

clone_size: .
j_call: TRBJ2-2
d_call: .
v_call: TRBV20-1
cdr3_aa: CSARIPRGTGELFF
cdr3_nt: TGCAGTGCTAGAATCCCTAGAGGCACCGGGGAGCTGTTTTTT

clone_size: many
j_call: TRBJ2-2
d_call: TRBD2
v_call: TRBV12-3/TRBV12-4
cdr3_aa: CASFPGGLNTGELFF
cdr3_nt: TGTGCCAGCTTTCCGGGGGGGCTGAACACCGGGGAGCTGTTTTTT

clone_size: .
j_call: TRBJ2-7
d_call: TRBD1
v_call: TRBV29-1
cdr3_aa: CSVAQGSSYEQYF
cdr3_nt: TGCAGCGTTGCACAGGGGAGCTCCTACGAGCAGTACTTC